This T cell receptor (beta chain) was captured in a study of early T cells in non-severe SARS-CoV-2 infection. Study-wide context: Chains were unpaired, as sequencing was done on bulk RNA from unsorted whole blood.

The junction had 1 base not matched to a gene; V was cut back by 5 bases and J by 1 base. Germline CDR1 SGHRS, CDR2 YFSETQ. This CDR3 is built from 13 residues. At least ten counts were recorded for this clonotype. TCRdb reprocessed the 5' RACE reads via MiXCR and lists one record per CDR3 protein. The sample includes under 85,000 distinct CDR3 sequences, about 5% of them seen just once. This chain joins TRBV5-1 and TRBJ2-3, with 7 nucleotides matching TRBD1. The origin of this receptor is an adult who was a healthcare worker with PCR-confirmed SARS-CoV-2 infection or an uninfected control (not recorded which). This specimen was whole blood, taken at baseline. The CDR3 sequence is CASSDRGTDTQYF. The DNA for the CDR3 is TGCGCCAGCAGTGACAGGGGCACAGATACGCAGTATTTT.